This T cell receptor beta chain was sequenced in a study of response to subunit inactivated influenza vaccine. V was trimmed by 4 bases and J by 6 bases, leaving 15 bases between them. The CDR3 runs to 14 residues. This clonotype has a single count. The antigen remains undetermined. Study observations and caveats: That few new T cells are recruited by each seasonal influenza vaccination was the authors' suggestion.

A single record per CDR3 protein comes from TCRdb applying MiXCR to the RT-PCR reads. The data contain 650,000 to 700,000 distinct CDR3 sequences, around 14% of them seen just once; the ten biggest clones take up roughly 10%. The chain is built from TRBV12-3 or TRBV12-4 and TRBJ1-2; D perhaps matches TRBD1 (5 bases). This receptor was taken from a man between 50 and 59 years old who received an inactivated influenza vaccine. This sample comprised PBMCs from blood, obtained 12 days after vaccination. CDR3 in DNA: TGTGCCAGCAGTTCGCCGGACATAACTCATGGCTACACCTTC. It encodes CASSSPDITHGYTF.